The clone carrying this T cell receptor (beta chain) was seen ten or more times. Its antigen is unidentified. The data originate from a study of T cells in Graves' hyperthyroidism and ophthalmopathy. Study-wide results and caveats: Most thyroid-expanded clonotypes above 0.001 were also found in blood.

TCR beta CDR3 regions were amplified from RNA. First-round RT-PCR of the TCR CDR3 relied on the HTBI primer set. MiXCR, run by TCRdb on the multiplex PCR reads, gives a single entry per CDR3 protein. Of around 110,000 distinct CDR3 sequences listed, more than 15% are singletons. Germline CDR1 and CDR2: MDHEN and SYDVKM. The CDR3 sequence is 13 residues long. V was pared by 2 bases and J by 11 bases, with 12 bases between. The source material was blood. The J gene is TRBJ1-4, the V gene TRBV28, with D maybe TRBD1 (5 bases). The receptor was derived from a woman aged 45-65 years with Graves' hyperthyroidism. The CDR3 protein is CASSLRGLRKLFF. In DNA, the CDR3 is TGTGCCAGCAGTTTAAGGGGTCTGAGGAAACTGTTTTTT.